This TCR beta chain was captured in a study of metastatic and nonmetastatic thyroid tumors. Turning to the study itself: Repertoire comparisons spanned blood and tumor or nodule tissue from malignant and benign thyroid patients. Regarding the study as a whole: Significantly higher TCR beta diversity was reportedly seen in malignant thyroid tumors than benign nodules, in blood and tumor.

The CDR3 length is 15 residues. Per the germline V gene, CDR1 is SGHRS and CDR2 is YFSETQ. J was trimmed by 4 bases and V by 0 bases; bases with no gene match: 0. Every patient underwent thyroid surgery untreated. The sample holds a few counts of this clone. Its antigen is undetermined. Per the authors' pipeline: A distant-metastasis classifier for papillary thyroid cancer was built using CDR3 differences across clinicopathological groups. With MiXCR, TCRdb reprocessed the PCR reads. In this record, the V and J calls reflect TCRdb's handling and not the investigators' own analysis. The sample includes approximately 3,800 clones, about 30% of them seen just once.

The sequenced sample was adjacent normal tissue. The chain carries TRBV5-1 and TRBJ2-5, with 13 bases lining up with TRBD2. The source of this sequence is a female donor with papillary thyroid cancer or a benign thyroid nodule (not recorded which). Some clones in this sample may be carry-over from other donors' samples. The CDR3 region is CASSLGTSGGETQYF. The CDR3 DNA reads as TGCGCCAGCAGCTTGGGGACTAGCGGGGGAGAGACCCAGTACTTC.